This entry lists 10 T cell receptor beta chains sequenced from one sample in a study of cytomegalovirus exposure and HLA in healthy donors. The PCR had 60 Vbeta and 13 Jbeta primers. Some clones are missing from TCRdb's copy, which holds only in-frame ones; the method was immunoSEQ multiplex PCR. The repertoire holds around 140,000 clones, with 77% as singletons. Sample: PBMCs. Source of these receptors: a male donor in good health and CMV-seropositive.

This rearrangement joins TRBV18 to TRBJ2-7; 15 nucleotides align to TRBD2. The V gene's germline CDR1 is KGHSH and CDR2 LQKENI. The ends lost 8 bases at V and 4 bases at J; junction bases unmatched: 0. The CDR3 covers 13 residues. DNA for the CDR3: TGTGCCAGCGGGACTAGCGGGAGGTACGAGCAGTACTTC. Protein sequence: CASGTSGRYEQYF.

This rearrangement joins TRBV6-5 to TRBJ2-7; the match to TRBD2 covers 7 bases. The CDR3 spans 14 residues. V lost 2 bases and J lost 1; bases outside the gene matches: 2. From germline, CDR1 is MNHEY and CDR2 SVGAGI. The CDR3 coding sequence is TGTGCCAGCAGTTACGGGGGGGGATCCTACGAGCAGTACTTC. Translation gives CASSYGGGSYEQYF.

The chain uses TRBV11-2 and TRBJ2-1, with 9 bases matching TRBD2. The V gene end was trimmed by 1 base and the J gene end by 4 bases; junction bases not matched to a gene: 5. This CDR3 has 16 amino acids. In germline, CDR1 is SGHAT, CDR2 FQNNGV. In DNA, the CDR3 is TGTGCCAGCAGCTTAGGGCGGGAGGGCTGGTACAATGAGCAGTTCTTC. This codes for CASSLGREGWYNEQFF.

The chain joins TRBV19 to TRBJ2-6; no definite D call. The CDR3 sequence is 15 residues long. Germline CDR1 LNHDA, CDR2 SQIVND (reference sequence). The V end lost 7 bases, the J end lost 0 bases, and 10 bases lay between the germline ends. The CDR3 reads CASNGPSSGANVLTF. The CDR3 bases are TGTGCCAGTAATGGGCCAAGCTCTGGGGCCAACGTCCTGACTTTC.

The CDR3 bases are TGTGCCAGCAGAAGACTAGCGGGGGACAATGAGCAGTTCTTC. Its translation: CASRRLAGDNEQFF. This chain joins TRBV6-1 and TRBJ2-1; 12 bases align to TRBD2. The CDR3 length is 14 residues. Germline-derived CDR1 and CDR2 are MNHNS and SASEGT. V trimming: 6 bases; J trimming: 5 bases; junction bases outside the gene matches: 2.

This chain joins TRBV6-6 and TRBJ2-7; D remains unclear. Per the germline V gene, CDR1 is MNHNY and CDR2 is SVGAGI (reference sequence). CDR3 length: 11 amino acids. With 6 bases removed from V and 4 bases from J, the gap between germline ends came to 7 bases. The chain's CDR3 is CASRRQYEQYF. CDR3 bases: TGTGCCAGCAGGCGTCAATACGAGCAGTACTTC.

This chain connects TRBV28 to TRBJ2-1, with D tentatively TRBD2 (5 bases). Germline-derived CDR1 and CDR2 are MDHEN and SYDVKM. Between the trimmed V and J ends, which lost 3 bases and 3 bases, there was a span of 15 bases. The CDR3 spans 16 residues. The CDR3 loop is CASSFRVGGGYNEQFF. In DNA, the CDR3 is TGTGCCAGCAGTTTCCGGGTCGGAGGTGGCTACAATGAGCAGTTCTTC.

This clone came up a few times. The CDR3 nucleotides read TGTGCCTGGAGTGTTAACAGGGGGAATGAAAAACTGTTTTTT. Its translation is CAWSVNRGNEKLFF. The chain uses TRBV30 and TRBJ1-4, with 8 nucleotides matching TRBD1. The CDR3 is 14 amino acids. V shed 0 bases and J 5 bases; nucleotides not matched to a gene: 2. Germline CDR1 GTSNPN, CDR2 SVGIG (reference sequence).

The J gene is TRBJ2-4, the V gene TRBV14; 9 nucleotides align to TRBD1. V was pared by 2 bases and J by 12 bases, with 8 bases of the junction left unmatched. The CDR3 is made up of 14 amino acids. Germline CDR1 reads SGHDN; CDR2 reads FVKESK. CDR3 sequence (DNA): TGTGCCAGCAGCCAACGTCCGGGACAGGGCTCTCAGTACTTC. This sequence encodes CASSQRPGQGSQYF. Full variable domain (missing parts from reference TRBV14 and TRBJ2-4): EAGVTQFPSHSVIEKGQTVTLRCDPISGHDNLYWYRRVMGKEIKFLLHFVKESKQDESGMPNNRFLAERTGGTYSTLKVQPAELEDSGVYFCASSQRPGQGSQYFGAGTRLSVL.

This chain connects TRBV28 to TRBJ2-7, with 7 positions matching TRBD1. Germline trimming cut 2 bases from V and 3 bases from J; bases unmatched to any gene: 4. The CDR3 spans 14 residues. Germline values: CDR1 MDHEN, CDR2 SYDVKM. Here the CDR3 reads CASSLIGGRYEQYF. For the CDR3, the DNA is TGTGCCAGCAGTTTAATAGGGGGCCGCTACGAGCAGTACTTC.